The sequence of this TCR beta chain was determined in a study of OX40 agonist ivuxolimab in advanced cancers. Sequenced by immunoSEQ multiplex PCR; TCRdb stores in-frame clones only, minus some. Found here are some 67,000 clones, 75% to 90% of them singletons; the top ten hold roughly 0.9%. This TCR was recovered from an adult with an advanced solid tumor such as melanoma, head and neck, liver or kidney cancer. Specimen: CD4+ or CD8+ T cells sorted from blood, collected in a trial of the OX40 agonist ivuxolimab.

The CDR3 sequence: CASSAGLAGLGEQFF. The CDR3 DNA reads as TGTGCCAGCTCAGCGGGACTAGCGGGCCTCGGTGAGCAGTTCTTC. This sequence joins TRBV18 and TRBJ2-1; 12 positions match TRBD2. Per germline, CDR1 KGHSH and CDR2 LQKENI. The CDR3 runs 15 residues. The trim removed 5 bases at V and 9 bases at J, leaving 8 bases unmatched.